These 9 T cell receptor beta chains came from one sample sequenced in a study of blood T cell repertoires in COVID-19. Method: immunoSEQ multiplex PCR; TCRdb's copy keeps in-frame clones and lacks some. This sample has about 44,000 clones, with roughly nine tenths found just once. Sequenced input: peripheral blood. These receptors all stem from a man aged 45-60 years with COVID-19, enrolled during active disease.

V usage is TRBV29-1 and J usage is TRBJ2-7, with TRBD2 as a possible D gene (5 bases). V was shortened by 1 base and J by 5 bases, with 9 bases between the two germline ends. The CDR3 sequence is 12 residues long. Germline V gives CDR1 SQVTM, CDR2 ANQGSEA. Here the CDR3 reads CSVEAGYDEQYF. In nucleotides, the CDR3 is TGCAGCGTTGAAGCGGGATACGACGAGCAGTACTTC.

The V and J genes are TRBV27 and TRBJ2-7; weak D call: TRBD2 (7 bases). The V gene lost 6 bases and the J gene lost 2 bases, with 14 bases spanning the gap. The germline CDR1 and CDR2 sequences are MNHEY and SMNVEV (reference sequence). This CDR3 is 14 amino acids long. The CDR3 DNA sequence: TGTGCCAGCAGCCCAAGGGGGGGAGCCTACGAGCAGTACTTC. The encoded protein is CASSPRGGAYEQYF.

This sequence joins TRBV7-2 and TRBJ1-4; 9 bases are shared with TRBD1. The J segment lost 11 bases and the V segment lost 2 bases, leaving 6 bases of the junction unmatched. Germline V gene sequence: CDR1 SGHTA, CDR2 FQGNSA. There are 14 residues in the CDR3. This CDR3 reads CASSLMGQGEKLFF. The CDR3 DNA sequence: TGTGCCAGCAGCTTAATGGGACAGGGAGAGAAACTGTTTTTT. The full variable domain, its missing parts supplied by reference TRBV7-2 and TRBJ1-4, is GAGVSQSPSNKVTEKGKDVELRCDPISGHTALYWYRQSLGQGLEFLIYFQGNSAPDKSGLPSDRFSAERTGGSVSTLTIQRTQQEDSAVYLCASSLMGQGEKLFFGSGTQLSVL.

The CDR3 here is CASSFITGNTEAFF. In DNA form, the CDR3 reads TGCGCCAGCAGCTTTATCACAGGGAACACTGAAGCTTTCTTT. This chain uses TRBV5-1 with TRBJ1-1; tentatively, D is TRBD1 (5 bases). V dropped 2 bases and J dropped 1 base, with 9 bases sitting between them. CDR1 is SGHRS and CDR2 is YFSETQ in the germline V gene. The CDR3 consists of 14 residues.

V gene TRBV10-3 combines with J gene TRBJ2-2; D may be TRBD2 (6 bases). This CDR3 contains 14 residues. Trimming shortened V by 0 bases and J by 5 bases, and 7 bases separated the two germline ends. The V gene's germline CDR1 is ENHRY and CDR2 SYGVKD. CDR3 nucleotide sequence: TGTGCCATCAGTGAGTCGGGAGGAACCGGGGAGCTGTTTTTT. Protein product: CAISESGGTGELFF.

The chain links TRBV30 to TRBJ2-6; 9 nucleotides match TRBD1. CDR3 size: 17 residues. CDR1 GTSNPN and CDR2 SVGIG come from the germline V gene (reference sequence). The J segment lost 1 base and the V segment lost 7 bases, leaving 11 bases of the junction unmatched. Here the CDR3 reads CAFLPGQGLSGANVLTF. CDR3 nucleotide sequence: TGTGCCTTCCTCCCGGGACAGGGCCTATCTGGGGCCAACGTCCTGACTTTC.

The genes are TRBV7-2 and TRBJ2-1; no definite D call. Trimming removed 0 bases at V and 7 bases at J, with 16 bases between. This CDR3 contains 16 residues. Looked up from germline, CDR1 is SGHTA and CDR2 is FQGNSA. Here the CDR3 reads CASSLAVVLSGNEQFF. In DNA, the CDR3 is TGTGCCAGCAGCTTAGCGGTGGTACTCTCGGGTAATGAGCAGTTCTTC.

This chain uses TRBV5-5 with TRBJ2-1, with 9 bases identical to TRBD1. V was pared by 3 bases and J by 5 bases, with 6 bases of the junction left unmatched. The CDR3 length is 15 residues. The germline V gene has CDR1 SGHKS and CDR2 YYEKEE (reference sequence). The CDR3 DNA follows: TGTGCCAGCAGCTACAGGGGGCAAGGTAACAATGAGCAGTTCTTC. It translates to CASSYRGQGNNEQFF.

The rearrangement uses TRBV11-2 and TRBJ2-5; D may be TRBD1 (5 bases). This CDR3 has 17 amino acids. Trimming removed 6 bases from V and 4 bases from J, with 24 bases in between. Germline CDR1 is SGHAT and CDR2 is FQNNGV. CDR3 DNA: TGTGCCAGCAGTTCTAGGGGCCCGGACGTCTGGTCAGAGACCCAGTACTTC. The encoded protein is CASSSRGPDVWSETQYF.